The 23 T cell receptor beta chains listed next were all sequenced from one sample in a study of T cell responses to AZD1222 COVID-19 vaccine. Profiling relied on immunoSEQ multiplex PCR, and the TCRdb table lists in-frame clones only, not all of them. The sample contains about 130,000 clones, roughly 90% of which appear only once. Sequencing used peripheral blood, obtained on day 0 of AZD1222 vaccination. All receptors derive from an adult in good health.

Here the CDR3 reads CASSLVPYEQYF. As DNA, the CDR3 is TGTGCCAGCAGCTTAGTTCCCTACGAGCAGTACTTC. V gene TRBV7-9 combines with J gene TRBJ2-7; no clear D gene. CDR3 length: 12 amino acids. With 1 base removed from V and 2 bases from J, the gap between germline ends came to 3 bases. CDR1 is SEHNR and CDR2 is FQNEAQ in the germline V gene (reference sequence).

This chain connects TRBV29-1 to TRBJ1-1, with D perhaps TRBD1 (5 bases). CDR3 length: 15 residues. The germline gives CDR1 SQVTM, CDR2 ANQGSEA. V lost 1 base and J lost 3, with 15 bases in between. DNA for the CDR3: TGCAGCGTTGAAGCTCACCCGGGACGGGACACTGAAGCTTTCTTT. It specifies CSVEAHPGRDTEAFF.

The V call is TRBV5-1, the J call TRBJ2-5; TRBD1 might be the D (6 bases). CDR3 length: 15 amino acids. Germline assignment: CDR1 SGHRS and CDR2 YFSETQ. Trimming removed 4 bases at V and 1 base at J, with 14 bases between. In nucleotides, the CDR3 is TGCGCCAGCAGCGGGGGCCAGGGGATCCAAGAGACCCAGTACTTC. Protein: CASSGGQGIQETQYF.

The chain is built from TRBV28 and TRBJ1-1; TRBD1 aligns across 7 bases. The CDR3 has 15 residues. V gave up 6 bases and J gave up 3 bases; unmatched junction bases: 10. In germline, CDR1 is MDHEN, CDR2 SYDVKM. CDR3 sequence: CASSDQGEWDTEAFF. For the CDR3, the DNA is TGTGCCAGCAGCGACCAGGGGGAGTGGGACACTGAAGCTTTCTTT.

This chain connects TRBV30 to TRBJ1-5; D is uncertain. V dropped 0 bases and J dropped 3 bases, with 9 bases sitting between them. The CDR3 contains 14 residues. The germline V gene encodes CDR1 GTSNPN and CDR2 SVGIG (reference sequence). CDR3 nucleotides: TGTGCCTGGAGTGTACTCGGCGTCAATCAGCCCCAGCATTTT. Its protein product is CAWSVLGVNQPQHF.

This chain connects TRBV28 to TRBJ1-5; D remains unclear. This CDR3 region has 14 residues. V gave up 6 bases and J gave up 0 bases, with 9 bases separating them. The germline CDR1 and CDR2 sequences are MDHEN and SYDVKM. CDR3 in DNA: TGTGCCAGCAGAACTCGGGATAGCAATCAGCCCCAGCATTTT. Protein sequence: CASRTRDSNQPQHF.

CDR3 sequence: CASTPLGAGGSYEQYF. The CDR3 DNA follows: TGCGCCAGCACCCCCCTCGGGGCAGGGGGCTCCTACGAGCAGTACTTC. The rearrangement uses TRBV5-1 and TRBJ2-7; TRBD1 matches at 7 bases. Germline loops: CDR1 SGHRS, CDR2 YFSETQ. V lost 6 bases, J lost 0 bases, and 12 bases stayed unmatched. The CDR3 runs to 16 residues.

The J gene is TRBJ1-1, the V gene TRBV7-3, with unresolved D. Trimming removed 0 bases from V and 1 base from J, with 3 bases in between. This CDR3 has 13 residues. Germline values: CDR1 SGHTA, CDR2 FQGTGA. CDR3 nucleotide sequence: TGTGCCAGCAGCTTAACGGGGAACACTGAAGCTTTCTTT. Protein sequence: CASSLTGNTEAFF.

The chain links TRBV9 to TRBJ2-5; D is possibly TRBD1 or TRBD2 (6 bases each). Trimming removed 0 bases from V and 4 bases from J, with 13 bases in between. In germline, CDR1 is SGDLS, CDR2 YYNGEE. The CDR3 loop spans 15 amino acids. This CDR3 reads CASSVGGARGETQYF. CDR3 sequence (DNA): TGTGCCAGCAGCGTAGGGGGGGCGCGGGGAGAGACCCAGTACTTC. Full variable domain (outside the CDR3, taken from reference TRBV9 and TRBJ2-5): DSGVTQTPKHLITATGQRVTLRCSPRSGDLSVYWYQQSLDQGLQFLIQYYNGEERAKGNILERFSAQQFPDLHSELNLSSLELGDSALYFCASSVGGARGETQYFGPGTRLLVL.

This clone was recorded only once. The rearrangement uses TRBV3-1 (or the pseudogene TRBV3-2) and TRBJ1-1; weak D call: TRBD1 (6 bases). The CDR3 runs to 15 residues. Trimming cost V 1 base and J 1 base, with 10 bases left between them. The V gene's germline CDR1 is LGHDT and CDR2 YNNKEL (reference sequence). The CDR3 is CASSQGGGQNTEAFF. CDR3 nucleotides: TGTGCCAGCAGCCAAGGGGGGGGCCAGAACACTGAAGCTTTCTTT.

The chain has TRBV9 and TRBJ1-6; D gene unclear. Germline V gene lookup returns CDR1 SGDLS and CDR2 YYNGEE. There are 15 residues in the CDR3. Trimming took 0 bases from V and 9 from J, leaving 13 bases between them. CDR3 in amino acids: CASSVDPSVASPLHF. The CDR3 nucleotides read TGTGCCAGCAGCGTAGATCCCAGCGTGGCTTCACCCCTCCACTTT.

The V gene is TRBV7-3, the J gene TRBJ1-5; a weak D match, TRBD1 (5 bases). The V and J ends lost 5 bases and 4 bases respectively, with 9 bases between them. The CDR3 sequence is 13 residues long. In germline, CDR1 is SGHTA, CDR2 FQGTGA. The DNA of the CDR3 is TGTGCCAGCAGCCCGGGGGGGAATCAGCCCCAGCATTTT. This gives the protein CASSPGGNQPQHF.

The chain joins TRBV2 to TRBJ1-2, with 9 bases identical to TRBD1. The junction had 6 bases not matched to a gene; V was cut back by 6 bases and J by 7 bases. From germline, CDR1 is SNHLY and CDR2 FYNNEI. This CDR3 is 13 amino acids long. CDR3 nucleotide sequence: TGTGCCAGCAGGCGCGGGACAGGGTCTGGCTACACCTTC. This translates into CASRRGTGSGYTF.

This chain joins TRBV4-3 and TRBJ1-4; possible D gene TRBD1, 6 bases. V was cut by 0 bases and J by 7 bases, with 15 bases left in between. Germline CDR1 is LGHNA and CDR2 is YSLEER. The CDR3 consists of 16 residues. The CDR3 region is CASSQDPQGHSEKLFF. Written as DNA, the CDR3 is TGCGCCAGCAGCCAAGATCCTCAGGGACATTCTGAAAAACTGTTTTTT.

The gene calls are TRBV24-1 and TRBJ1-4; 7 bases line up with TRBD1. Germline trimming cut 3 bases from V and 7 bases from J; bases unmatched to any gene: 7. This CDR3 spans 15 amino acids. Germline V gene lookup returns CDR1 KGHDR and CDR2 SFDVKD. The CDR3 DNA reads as TGTGCCACCAGTGATGCGGCAGGGGGTTCTGAAAAACTGTTTTTT. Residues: CATSDAAGGSEKLFF.

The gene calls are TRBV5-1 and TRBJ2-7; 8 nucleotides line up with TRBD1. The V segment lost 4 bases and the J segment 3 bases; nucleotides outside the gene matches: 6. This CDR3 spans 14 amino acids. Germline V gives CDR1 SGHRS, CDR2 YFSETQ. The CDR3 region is CASSADRAHYEQYF. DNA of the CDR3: TGCGCCAGCAGCGCGGACAGGGCCCACTACGAGCAGTACTTC.

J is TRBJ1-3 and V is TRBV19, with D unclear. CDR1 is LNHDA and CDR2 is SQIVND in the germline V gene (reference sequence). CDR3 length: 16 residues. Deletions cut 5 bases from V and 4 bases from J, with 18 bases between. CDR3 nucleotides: TGTGCCAGTAGTCCCATTTCGGCCGGCGCCGGAAACACCATATATTTT. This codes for CASSPISAGAGNTIYF.

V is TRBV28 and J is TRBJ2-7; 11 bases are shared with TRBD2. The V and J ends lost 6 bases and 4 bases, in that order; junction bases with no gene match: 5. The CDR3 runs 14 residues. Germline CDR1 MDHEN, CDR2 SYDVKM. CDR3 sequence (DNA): TGTGCCAGCAGGGTAGCGGGGGGGCGGTACGAGCAGTACTTC. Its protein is CASRVAGGRYEQYF. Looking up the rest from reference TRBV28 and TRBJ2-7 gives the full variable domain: DVKVTQSSRYLVKRTGEKVFLECVQDMDHENMFWYRQDPGLGLRLIYFSYDVKMKEKGDIPEGYSVSREKKERFSLILESASTNQTSMYLCASRVAGGRYEQYFGPGTRLTVT.

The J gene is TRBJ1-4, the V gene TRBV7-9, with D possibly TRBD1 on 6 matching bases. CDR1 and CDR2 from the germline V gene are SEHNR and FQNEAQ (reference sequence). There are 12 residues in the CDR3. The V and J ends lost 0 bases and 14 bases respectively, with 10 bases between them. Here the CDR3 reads CASSLADRGLFF. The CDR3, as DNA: TGTGCCAGCAGCTTAGCGGACAGAGGGCTGTTTTTT.

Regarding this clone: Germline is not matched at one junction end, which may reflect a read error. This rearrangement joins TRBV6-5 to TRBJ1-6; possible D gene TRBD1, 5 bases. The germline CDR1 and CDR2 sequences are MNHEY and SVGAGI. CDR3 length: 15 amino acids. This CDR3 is CASSPPRERNSPLYF. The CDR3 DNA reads TGTGCCAGCAGTCCCCCCAGGGAGCGAAATTCACCCCTCTACTTT.

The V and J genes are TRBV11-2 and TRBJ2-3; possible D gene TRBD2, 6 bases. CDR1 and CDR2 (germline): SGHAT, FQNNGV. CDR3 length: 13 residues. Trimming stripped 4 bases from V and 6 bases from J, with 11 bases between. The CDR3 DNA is TGTGCCAGCAGCTCGGGGGTGATGGATACGCAGTATTTT. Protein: CASSSGVMDTQYF.

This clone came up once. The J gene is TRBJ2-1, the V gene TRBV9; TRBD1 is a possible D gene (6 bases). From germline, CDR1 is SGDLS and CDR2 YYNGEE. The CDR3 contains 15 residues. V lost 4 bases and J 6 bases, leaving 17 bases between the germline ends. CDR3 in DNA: TGTGCCAGCAGCTATCAGGGACACCGAGGCAATGAGCAGTTCTTC. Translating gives CASSYQGHRGNEQFF.

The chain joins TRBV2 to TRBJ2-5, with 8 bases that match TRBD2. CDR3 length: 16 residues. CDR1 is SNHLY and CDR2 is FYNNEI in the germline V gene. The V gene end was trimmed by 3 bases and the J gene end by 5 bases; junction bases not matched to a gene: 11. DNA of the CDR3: TGTGCCAGCAGTGATTGGGCAGCGGGGGATGCCGAGACCCAGTACTTC. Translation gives CASSDWAAGDAETQYF.